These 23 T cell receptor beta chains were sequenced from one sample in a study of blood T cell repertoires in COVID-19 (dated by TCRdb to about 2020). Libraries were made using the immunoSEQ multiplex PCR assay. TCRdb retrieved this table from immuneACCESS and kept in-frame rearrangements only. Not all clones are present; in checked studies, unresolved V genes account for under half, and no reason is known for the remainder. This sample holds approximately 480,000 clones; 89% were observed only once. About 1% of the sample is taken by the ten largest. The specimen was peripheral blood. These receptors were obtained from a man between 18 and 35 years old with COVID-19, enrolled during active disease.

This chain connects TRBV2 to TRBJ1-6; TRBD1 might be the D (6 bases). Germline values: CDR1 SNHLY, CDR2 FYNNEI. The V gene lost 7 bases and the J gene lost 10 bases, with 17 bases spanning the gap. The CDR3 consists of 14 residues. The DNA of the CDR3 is TGTGCCAGCACCCCCGGGACACCTATGTCACCCCTCCACTTT. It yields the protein CASTPGTPMSPLHF.

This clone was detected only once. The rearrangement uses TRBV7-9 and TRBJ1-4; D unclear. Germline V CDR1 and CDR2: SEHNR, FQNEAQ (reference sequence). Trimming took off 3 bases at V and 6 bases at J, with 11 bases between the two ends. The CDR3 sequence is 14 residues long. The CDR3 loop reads CASSLTGGDEKLFF. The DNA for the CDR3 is TGTGCCAGCAGCTTGACCGGCGGAGATGAAAAACTGTTTTTT. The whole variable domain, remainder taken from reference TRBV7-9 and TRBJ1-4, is DTGVSQNPRHKITKRGQNVTFRCDPISEHNRLYWYRQTLGQGPEFLTYFQNEAQLEKSRLLSDRFSAERPKGSFSTLEIQRTEQGDSAMYLCASSLTGGDEKLFFGSGTQLSVL.

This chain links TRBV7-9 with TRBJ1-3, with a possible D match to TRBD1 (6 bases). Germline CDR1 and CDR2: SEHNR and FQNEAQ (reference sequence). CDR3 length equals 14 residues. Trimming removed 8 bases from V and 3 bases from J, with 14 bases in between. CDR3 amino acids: CASQGWADGNTIYF. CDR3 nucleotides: TGTGCCAGCCAGGGGTGGGCTGATGGAAACACCATATATTTT.

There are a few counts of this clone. CDR3 region: CAWASGQDDWGKLFF. CDR3 coding DNA: TGTGCCTGGGCCAGCGGACAGGACGACTGGGGAAAACTGTTTTTT. This chain uses TRBV30 with TRBJ1-4; 7 bases are shared with TRBD1. The CDR3 spans 15 residues. The junction had 16 bases not matched to a gene; V was cut back by 5 bases and J by 10 bases. In germline, CDR1 is GTSNPN, CDR2 SVGIG (reference sequence).

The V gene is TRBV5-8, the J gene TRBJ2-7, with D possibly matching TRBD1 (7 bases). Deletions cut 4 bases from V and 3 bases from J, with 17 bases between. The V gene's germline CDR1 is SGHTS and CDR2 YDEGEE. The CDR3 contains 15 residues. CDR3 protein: CASSTRQGGDYEQYF. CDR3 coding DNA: TGTGCCAGCAGCACGAGACAGGGCGGGGACTACGAGCAGTACTTC.

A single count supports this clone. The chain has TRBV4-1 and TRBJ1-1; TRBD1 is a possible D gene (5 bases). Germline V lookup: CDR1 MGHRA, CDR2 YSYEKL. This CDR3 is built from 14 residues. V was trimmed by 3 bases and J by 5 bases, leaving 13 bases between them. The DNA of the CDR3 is TGCGCCAGCAGCCACGCAGGGTATTGGACTGAAGCTTTCTTT. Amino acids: CASSHAGYWTEAFF.

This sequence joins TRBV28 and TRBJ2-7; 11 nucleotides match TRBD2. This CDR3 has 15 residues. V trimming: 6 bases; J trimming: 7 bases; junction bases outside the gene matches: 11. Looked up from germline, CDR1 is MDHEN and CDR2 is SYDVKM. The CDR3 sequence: CASSGRLAGPGEQYF. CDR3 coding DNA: TGTGCCAGCAGCGGGAGACTAGCGGGACCGGGGGAGCAGTACTTC. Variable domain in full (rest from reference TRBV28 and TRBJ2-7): DVKVTQSSRYLVKRTGEKVFLECVQDMDHENMFWYRQDPGLGLRLIYFSYDVKMKEKGDIPEGYSVSREKKERFSLILESASTNQTSMYLCASSGRLAGPGEQYFGPGTRLTVT.

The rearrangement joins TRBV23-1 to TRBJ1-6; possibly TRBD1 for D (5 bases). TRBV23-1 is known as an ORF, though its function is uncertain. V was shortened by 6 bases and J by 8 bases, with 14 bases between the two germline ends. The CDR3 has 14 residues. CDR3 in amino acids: CASRWTLGHSPLHF. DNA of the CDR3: TGCGCCAGCAGATGGACCCTGGGGCATTCACCCCTCCACTTT.

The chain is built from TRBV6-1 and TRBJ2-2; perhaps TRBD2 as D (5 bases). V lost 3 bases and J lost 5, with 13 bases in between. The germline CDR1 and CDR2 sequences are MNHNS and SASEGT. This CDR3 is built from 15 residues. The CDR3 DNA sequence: TGTGCCAGCAGTGAGGGTGGCCCGGGGACCGGGGAGCTGTTTTTT. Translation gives CASSEGGPGTGELFF.

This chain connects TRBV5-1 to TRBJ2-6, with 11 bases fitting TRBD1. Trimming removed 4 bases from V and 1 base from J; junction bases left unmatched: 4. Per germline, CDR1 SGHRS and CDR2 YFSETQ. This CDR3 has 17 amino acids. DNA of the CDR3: TGCGCCAGCAGCCCCGGACAGGGGGCGTCTGGGGCCAACGTCCTGACTTTC. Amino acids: CASSPGQGASGANVLTF.

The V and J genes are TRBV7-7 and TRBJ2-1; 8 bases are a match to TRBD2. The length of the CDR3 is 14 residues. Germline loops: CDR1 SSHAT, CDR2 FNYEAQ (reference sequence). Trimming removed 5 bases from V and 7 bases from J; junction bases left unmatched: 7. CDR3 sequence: CASSPSGGANEQFF. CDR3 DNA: TGTGCCAGCAGCCCATCGGGGGGGGCGAATGAGCAGTTCTTC.

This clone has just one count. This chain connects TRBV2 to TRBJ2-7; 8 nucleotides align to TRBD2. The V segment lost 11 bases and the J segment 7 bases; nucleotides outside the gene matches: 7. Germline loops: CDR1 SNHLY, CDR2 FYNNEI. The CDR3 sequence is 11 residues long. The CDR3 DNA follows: TGTGCCGCGACGGGAGGGGGGGAGCAGTACTTC. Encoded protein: CAATGGGEQYF. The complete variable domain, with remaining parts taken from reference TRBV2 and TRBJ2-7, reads EPEVTQTPSHQVTQMGQEVILRCVPISNHLYFYWYRQILGQKVEFLVSFYNNEISEKSEIFDDQFSVERPDGSNFTLKIRSTKLEDSAMYFCAATGGGEQYFGPGTRLTVT.

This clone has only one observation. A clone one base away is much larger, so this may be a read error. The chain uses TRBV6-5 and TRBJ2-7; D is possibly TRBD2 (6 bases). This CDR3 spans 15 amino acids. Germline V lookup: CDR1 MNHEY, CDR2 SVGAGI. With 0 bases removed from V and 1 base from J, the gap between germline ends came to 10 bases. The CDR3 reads CASSYSSGGSYEQYF. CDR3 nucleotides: TGTGCCAGCAGTTACTCGAGTGGGGGGTCCTACGAGCAGTACTTC.

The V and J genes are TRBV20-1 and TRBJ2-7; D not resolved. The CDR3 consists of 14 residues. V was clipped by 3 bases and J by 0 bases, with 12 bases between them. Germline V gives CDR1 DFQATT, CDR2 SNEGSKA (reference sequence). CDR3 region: CSASSRPSSYEQYF. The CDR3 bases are TGCAGTGCTAGTTCCCGCCCGAGCTCCTACGAGCAGTACTTC.

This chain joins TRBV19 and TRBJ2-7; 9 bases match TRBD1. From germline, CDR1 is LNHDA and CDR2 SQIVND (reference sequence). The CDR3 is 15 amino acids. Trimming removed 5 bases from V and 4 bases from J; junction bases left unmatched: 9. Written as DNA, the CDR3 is TGTGCCAGTAGTCGATACGTAGGACAGGGGTACGAGCAGTACTTC. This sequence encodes CASSRYVGQGYEQYF.

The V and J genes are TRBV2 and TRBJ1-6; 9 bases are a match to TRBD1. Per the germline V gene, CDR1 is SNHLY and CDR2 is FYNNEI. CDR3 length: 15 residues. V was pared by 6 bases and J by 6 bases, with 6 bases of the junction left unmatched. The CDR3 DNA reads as TGTGCCAGCAGGGCCCGGGACAGGGCTAATTCACCCCTCCACTTT. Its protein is CASRARDRANSPLHF.

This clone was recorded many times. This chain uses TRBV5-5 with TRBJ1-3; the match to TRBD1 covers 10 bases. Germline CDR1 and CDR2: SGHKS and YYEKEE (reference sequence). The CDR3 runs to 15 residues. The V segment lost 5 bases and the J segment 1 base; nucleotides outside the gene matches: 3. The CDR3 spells CASRGQGVSGNTIYF. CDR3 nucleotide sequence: TGTGCCAGCAGAGGACAGGGGGTATCTGGAAACACCATATATTTT.

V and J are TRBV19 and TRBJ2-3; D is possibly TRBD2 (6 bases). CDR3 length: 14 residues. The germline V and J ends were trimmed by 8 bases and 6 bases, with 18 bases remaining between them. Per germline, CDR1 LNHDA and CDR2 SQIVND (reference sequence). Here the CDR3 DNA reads TGTGCCAGTGGGGGGACCGCGGGGTTTGATACGCAGTATTTT. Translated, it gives CASGGTAGFDTQYF. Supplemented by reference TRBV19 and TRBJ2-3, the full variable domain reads DGGITQSPKYLFRKEGQNVTLSCEQNLNHDAMYWYRQDPGQGLRLIYYSQIVNDFQKGDIAEGYSVSREKKESFPLTVTSAQKNPTAFYLCASGGTAGFDTQYFGPGTRLTVL.

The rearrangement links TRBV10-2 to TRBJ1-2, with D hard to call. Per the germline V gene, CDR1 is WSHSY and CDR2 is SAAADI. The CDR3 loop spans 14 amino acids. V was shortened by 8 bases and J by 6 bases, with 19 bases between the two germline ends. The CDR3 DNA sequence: TGCGCCAGCGTTTCCCCTCGTGCGCCAAATGGCTACACCTTC. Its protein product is CASVSPRAPNGYTF.

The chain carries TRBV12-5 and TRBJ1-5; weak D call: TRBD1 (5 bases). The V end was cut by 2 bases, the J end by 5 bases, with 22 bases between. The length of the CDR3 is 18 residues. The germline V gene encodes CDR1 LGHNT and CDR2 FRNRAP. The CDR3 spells CASGLLQRQPGLHQPQHF. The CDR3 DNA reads TGTGCTAGTGGTTTGCTACAGAGACAGCCCGGACTACATCAGCCCCAGCATTTT.

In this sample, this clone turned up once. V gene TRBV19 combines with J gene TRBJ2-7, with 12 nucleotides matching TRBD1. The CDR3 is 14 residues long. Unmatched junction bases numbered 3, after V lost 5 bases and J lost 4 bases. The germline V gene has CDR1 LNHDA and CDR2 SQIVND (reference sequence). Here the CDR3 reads CASSGDRGRYEQYF. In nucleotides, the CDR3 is TGTGCCAGTAGTGGGGACAGGGGGCGGTACGAGCAGTACTTC.

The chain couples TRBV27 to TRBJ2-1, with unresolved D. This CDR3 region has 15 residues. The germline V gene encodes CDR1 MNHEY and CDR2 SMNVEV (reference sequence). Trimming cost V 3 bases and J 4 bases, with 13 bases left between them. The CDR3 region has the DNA TGTGCCAGCAGTTTTGTTGCGGAGCTTTACAATGAGCAGTTCTTC. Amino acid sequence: CASSFVAELYNEQFF.

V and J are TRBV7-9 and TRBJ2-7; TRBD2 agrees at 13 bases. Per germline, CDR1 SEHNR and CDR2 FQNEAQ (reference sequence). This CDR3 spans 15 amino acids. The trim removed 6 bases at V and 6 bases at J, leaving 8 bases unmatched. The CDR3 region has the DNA TGTGCCAGCAGAAGAGGACTAGCGGGAGAAGTCGAGCAGTACTTC. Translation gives CASRRGLAGEVEQYF.